The 16 T cell receptor beta chains in this list originate from one sample, sequenced in a study of cytomegalovirus exposure and HLA in healthy donors. Amplification used 60 Vbeta primers and 13 Jbeta primers. Data came from immunoSEQ multiplex PCR; TCRdb stores just in-frame clones and leaves some out. The sample shows about 140,000 clones, around three quarters of them seen only once. The sample taken for sequencing was PBMCs. These receptors originate from a woman aged 40 to 49 in good health and CMV-seronegative.

This chain joins TRBV19 and TRBJ2-3; 9 bases align to TRBD1. After removal of 5 bases from V and 6 bases from J, the junction contained 12 bases not matched to a gene. This CDR3 region has 16 residues. CDR1 is LNHDA, CDR2 SQIVND, per germline (reference sequence). The CDR3 nucleotides are TGTGCCAGTAGTCCGCCCCGACAGGGGGTGTGGGATACGCAGTATTTT. Translation: CASSPPRQGVWDTQYF.

Points on this clone: Within the sample, other DNA sequences also encode this same CDR3. The gene calls are TRBV7-9 and TRBJ2-7; 8 bases match TRBD1. The CDR3 is 14 amino acids. J gave up 4 bases and V 5 bases, and 7 bases lay outside the gene matches. CDR1 is SEHNR and CDR2 is FQNEAQ in the germline V gene (reference sequence). The CDR3 bases are TGTGCCAGCAGCCTGACAGGGGTGGGATACGAGCAGTACTTC. Translation gives CASSLTGVGYEQYF.

V is TRBV7-2 and J is TRBJ2-3, with D unresolved. The germline V gene has CDR1 SGHTA and CDR2 FQGNSA. The CDR3 is made up of 13 amino acids. V dropped 2 bases and J dropped 3 bases, with 6 bases sitting between them. The CDR3 region has the DNA TGTGCCAGCAGCTTACCCGGGACAGATACGCAGTATTTT. This encodes CASSLPGTDTQYF.

In DNA, the CDR3 is TGTGCCAGCAGTGAACGGGAATTTGGAGGGAACACTGAAGCTTTCTTT. Its protein product is CASSEREFGGNTEAFF. The V and J genes are TRBV6-1 and TRBJ1-1; D not certain. This CDR3 comprises 16 residues. The V gene lost 2 bases and the J gene lost 1 base, with 14 bases spanning the gap. From germline, CDR1 is MNHNS and CDR2 SASEGT.

The gene calls are TRBV4-1 and TRBJ1-4; 7 bases are a match to TRBD1. This CDR3 has 17 amino acids. From germline, CDR1 is MGHRA and CDR2 YSYEKL. V dropped 0 bases and J dropped 5; count of bases not matched to a gene: 9. The CDR3 coding sequence is TGCGCCAGCAGCCAAGAGCTACCGGGACAGTTAAATGAAAAACTGTTTTTT. It specifies CASSQELPGQLNEKLFF.

This clone turned up a few times. The chain recombines TRBV5-6 with TRBJ1-4, with TRBD1 identical over 8 bases. Germline-derived CDR1 and CDR2 are SGHDT and YYEEEE. The CDR3 length is 18 residues. V lost 2 bases, J lost 3 bases, and 12 bases stayed unmatched. CDR3 residues: CASSLLGQGYAPNEKLFF. The CDR3 DNA follows: TGTGCCAGCAGCTTATTAGGACAGGGTTATGCACCTAATGAAAAACTGTTTTTT.

The chain joins TRBV27 to TRBJ2-7; D is unresolved. V lost 6 bases and J lost 1, with 16 bases in between. The CDR3 has 15 amino acids. From germline, CDR1 is MNHEY and CDR2 SMNVEV (reference sequence). The CDR3, as DNA: TGTGCCAGCAGCTTGAAACACCCAAATTCCTACGAGCAGTACTTC. Its protein is CASSLKHPNSYEQYF.

V and J are TRBV5-8 and TRBJ2-1; no clear D gene. Trimming pared 5 bases from V and 8 bases from J, leaving 17 bases between. The CDR3 contains 14 residues. CDR1 and CDR2 (germline): SGHTS, YDEGEE. The CDR3 sequence is CASSFPFMGDEQFF. CDR3 in DNA: TGTGCCAGCAGTTTCCCGTTCATGGGCGATGAGCAGTTCTTC. Combining the CDR3 with reference TRBV5-8 and TRBJ2-1 gives the whole variable domain EAGVTQSPTHLIKTRGQQATLRCSPISGHTSVYWYQQALGLGLQFLLWYDEGEERNRGNFPPRFSGRQFPNYSSELNVNALELEDSALYLCASSFPFMGDEQFFGPGTRLTVL.

This clone was recorded once. The chain employs TRBV2 and TRBJ2-7; 10 bases match TRBD2. This CDR3 region has 16 residues. Unmatched junction bases numbered 9, after V lost 6 bases and J lost 1 base. Germline lookup yields CDR1 SNHLY and CDR2 FYNNEI. CDR3 loop: CASSQLLAGLSYEQYF. The CDR3 region has the DNA TGTGCCAGCAGCCAATTACTAGCGGGACTTTCCTACGAGCAGTACTTC.

This clone showed up just a few times. The V call is TRBV18, the J call TRBJ1-6, with D unresolved. V was pared by 3 bases and J by 9 bases, with 15 bases between. Germline assignment: CDR1 KGHSH and CDR2 LQKENI. The CDR3 loop spans 15 amino acids. CDR3 sequence: CASSPRTDLGSPLHF. In DNA, the CDR3 is TGTGCCAGCTCACCCCGGACGGACTTGGGTTCACCCCTCCACTTT. The full variable domain, rest sourced from reference TRBV18 and TRBJ1-6, is NAGVMQNPRHLVRRRGQEARLRCSPMKGHSHVYWYRQLPEEGLKFMVYLQKENIIDESGMPKERFSAEFPKEGPSILRIQQVVRGDSAAYFCASSPRTDLGSPLHFGNGTRLTVT.

The chain links TRBV7-6 to TRBJ2-5, with 7 bases fitting TRBD1. V dropped 2 bases and J dropped 10; count of bases not matched to a gene: 10. Germline V lookup: CDR1 SGHVS, CDR2 FNYEAQ. The CDR3 spans 14 residues. CDR3 in DNA: TGTGCCAGCAGCTTACGGACAGGTCCTGATGACCAGTACTTC. Translation: CASSLRTGPDDQYF.

V gene TRBV19 combines with J gene TRBJ1-6, with no clear D. V was cut by 5 bases and J by 7 bases, with 12 bases left in between. The CDR3 is 14 residues long. Germline V gene lookup returns CDR1 LNHDA and CDR2 SQIVND (reference sequence). In DNA form, the CDR3 reads TGTGCCAGTAGTCCTCGGGTTTCCAATTCACCCCTCCACTTT. Translated, it gives CASSPRVSNSPLHF.

The genes are TRBV2 and TRBJ2-4, with TRBD2 identical over 7 bases. J lost 0 bases, V lost 10 bases, and 12 bases had no gene match. The CDR3 contains 16 residues. Germline V gene data show CDR1 as SNHLY and CDR2 as FYNNEI. The CDR3 coding sequence is TGTGCCACCAAGCGGGGACGGATTCTAGCCAAAAACATTCAGTACTTC. It codes for CATKRGRILAKNIQYF. Using reference TRBV2 and TRBJ2-4 for the parts outside the CDR3, the full variable domain is EPEVTQTPSHQVTQMGQEVILRCVPISNHLYFYWYRQILGQKVEFLVSFYNNEISEKSEIFDDQFSVERPDGSNFTLKIRSTKLEDSAMYFCATKRGRILAKNIQYFGAGTRLSVL.

This clone was seen only once. J is TRBJ2-2 and V is TRBV4-2; 7 nucleotides line up with TRBD2. The CDR3 contains 15 residues. Germline V gene data show CDR1 as LGHNA and CDR2 as YNFKEQ. The ends lost 4 bases at V and 3 bases at J; junction bases unmatched: 5. The CDR3 loop is CASSRQGGYTGELFF. As DNA, the CDR3 is TGTGCCAGCAGCCGCCAGGGAGGGTACACCGGGGAGCTGTTTTTT.

The rearrangement links TRBV28 to TRBJ2-7; no reliable D call. V was trimmed by 2 bases and J by 0 bases, leaving 11 bases between them. Germline loops: CDR1 MDHEN, CDR2 SYDVKM. The CDR3 spans 15 residues. The CDR3 loop reads CASSLAYRSSYEQYF. CDR3 nucleotides: TGTGCCAGCAGTTTAGCATATCGGAGCTCCTACGAGCAGTACTTC.

V usage is TRBV4-1 and J usage is TRBJ1-5; D might be TRBD1 (6 bases). The CDR3 sequence is 15 residues long. The ends were cut back, 2 bases at V and 0 bases at J, with 8 bases in the middle. Germline V gives CDR1 MGHRA, CDR2 YSYEKL. CDR3 in amino acids: CASSQQGNSNQPQHF. The CDR3, as DNA: TGCGCCAGCAGCCAACAGGGGAATAGCAATCAGCCCCAGCATTTT.